Below, one T cell receptor (beta chain) is given with its context. Its antigen remains unidentified. No base qualities exist here, and no much larger clone lies one base off it. Trimming takes 3 bases from V and 0 bases from J, and the germline ends sit 12 bases apart. Taken from the germline V gene, the CDR1 and CDR2 loops are SGHRS and YFSETQ. Its CDR3 holds 15 amino acids, cysteine through phenylalanine. Just the 45-base CDR3 DNA is kept, in frame starting at base 1. The cohort was made up of about 610 healthy bone marrow donors. Cohort members were all nominally healthy when sampled, although unrecorded immune exposures were likely present. The donor was CMV seropositive and was included in the group of 250 to 350 seropositive cohort members. Every donor gave a peripheral blood sample, and the peripheral blood mononuclear cells from that sample were used for TCR beta sequencing. The Qiagen DNeasy Blood Extraction Kit was used to extract genomic DNA from the blood cell samples.

The entry originates in a study of cytomegalovirus exposure and HLA in healthy donors (dated by TCRdb to the late 2010s). Describing the broader study: According to an earlier analysis of 587 of the donors, some 180 million T cells yielded approximately 120 million unique TCR beta sequences and about 300 Gb of sequence data. Roughly 300 gigabases of sequencing data and tens of millions of unique TCR sequences were included in an early release covering several hundred HLA-typed donors. Typing coverage differed by locus: A, B, C, DRB1 and DQB1 were typed in roughly 620-640 donors, DQA1 in roughly 510, DPA1 in 600 to 610, and DPB1 in 472. On average, around 240,000 unique TCR beta nucleotide sequences were sequenced per donor among 398 genotyped donors of the cohort, with around 19% of those sequences being non-productive. Several DR-DQ haplotypes were treated as single units for association and clustering because of strong linkage in the cohort. Class I and class II HLA loci were covered by the typing at four-digit resolution. A later analysis re-analyzed previously published TCR beta repertoires from 666 donors and added high-resolution HLA genotyping to study TCR occurrence patterns. All discovery cohort repertoires had been generated on a single sequencing platform. An earlier analysis of fewer than 750 of the donors used high-throughput TCR beta sequencing to judge whether each TCR beta V gene segment behaved as functional or pseudogenic. The aim of the study was to test whether cataloging public T cell receptors could identify signatures of past pathogen exposure. Of the approximately 370 genotyped donors, 75% to 85% were placed in the genetic ancestry cluster associated with self-reported Caucasian donors. The T cell repertoires of several hundred subjects were profiled by immunosequencing and related to cytomegalovirus serostatus. Genome-wide SNP genotypes for about 65% of the 666 donors were used in a later genetic analysis, which treated that subset as a discovery cohort. To predict cytomegalovirus infection status, the study combined high-throughput TCR immunosequencing, statistical association of individual TCRs with disease status, and machine learning. Donor age, sex, ethnicity and CMV serostatus were compiled together with the repertoire data. Rather than drawing on any new phenotypic data, the later analysis identified candidate immune exposures from TCR beta sequences and the way those sequences occurred across donors. A separate validation cohort of approximately 120 different subjects was used in addition to the roughly 700-subject first cohort. Paper-wide results and their limitations: According to the authors, the approach could potentially be generalized to other disease states and immunological phenotypes. In the study, about 150 TCR beta chains were listed as associated with cytomegalovirus. A further reported finding was that TCR beta sequences accurately predicted the HLA-A and HLA-B alleles for most subjects in the first cohort. Several of the top co-occurrence clusters appeared to be linked to parvovirus B19, influenza, CMV and Epstein-Barr virus, according to a later analysis. Because HLA typing was missing for some donors at each locus, association tests included only the typed subset. Most CMV-associated TCR beta chains appeared to be HLA-restricted in a later analysis, and the HLA associations seemed to be driven largely by CMV exposure. In a later genetic analysis, fewer N-insertions in productive TCRs were reported among donors in an Asian-associated ancestry cluster than the roughly 710-donor mean. V-gene and J-gene trimming of TCR beta chains was associated with a missense DCLRE1C variant in a later genetic analysis, and the association was replicated in an independent cohort. Presence/absence analyses assumed roughly uniform sequencing depth across donors, an assumption that may not hold. While some public TCRs were present in many individuals, most TCR sequences turned up only very rarely across donors. The sequencing pipeline was judged likely to have produced a cluster of highly shared sequence variants as a technical artifact. Compared with equally common non-associated chains, HLA-associated TCR beta chains in a later analysis were more clonally expanded and had lower generation probabilities. In an earlier analysis of more than 450 of the donors, most TCR beta V segments were observed in productive rearrangements about 90% or about 30% of the time, broadly matching IMGT annotations. Cytomegalovirus status was reported to be diagnosed by the classifier with high specificity and sensitivity in both the original and validation cohorts. In a later analysis, the rate of TCR association differed among HLA loci, with DRB1 alleles having the most associated TCRs and HLA-C alleles having the fewest. Only TCR beta chains were sequenced in this cohort, and the absence of alpha or paired-chain data limited detectable features. Correlated functional status among segregating V segments might be attributable to linkage disequilibrium, but an unknown experimental factor could not be ruled out. Roughly 17 rarely observed V segments, including chromosome 9 orphons, were excluded from the earlier analysis of about 600 of the donors because counts were too low. When HLA alleles, especially DR and DQ, strongly co-occurred, attributing TCR associations to individual alleles was difficult. Specific HLA alleles were associated with 15,000 to 20,000 TCR beta sequences at a false discovery rate of 0.05 in a later analysis. The only immune exposure information available for the cohort was CMV serostatus. Because the 87-base-pair reads could not distinguish some IMGT-functional V segments, including TRBV6-2 and TRBV6-3, those segments were excluded. Three of the identified cytomegalovirus-associated TCR beta chains were confirmed in vitro to be specific for cytomegalovirus antigens.

Receptor libraries were prepared by the immunoSEQ multiplex PCR assay. A mixture of 60 forward primers for TCR Vbeta segments and 13 reverse primers for TCR Jbeta segments was used in the multiplex PCR. A multiplex PCR assay on genomic DNA amplified the CDR3 region of rearranged TCR beta genes. Amplified TCR beta libraries were sequenced as 87-base-pair reads on the Illumina HiSeq System. Concerning the study's data processing: A later analysis tallied 70 million to 100 million unique TCR beta chains across the 550 to 850 repertoires, and some 12 million of those chains were shared by two or more donors. Raw reads were error-corrected and collapsed into unique sequences with a nearest-neighbor algorithm that merged closely related sequences to remove PCR and sequencing errors. V, D and J gene segments were assigned by aligning CDR3 sequences to IMGT reference sequences. For a sequence to be retained, a match of at least six nucleotides was required to both a V gene segment and a J gene segment. A rearrangement counted as productive if the CDR3 had no stop codons and remained in frame with V and J, and every other rearrangement counted as non-productive. Following IMGT convention, CDR3 was defined as the stretch from the second conserved V-encoded cysteine to the conserved J-encoded phenylalanine. In an earlier analysis of 587 of the donors, sequences lacking an unambiguous match to a single V gene segment were excluded. In an earlier analysis of a few hundred of the donors, V segments were called functional above 56.7% productive rearrangements and were called segregating when the between-donor standard deviation exceeded 5%. A statistical classification framework was built for diagnosing cytomegalovirus status from the catalog of TCR beta chain sequences. In a later analysis, V and J genes were assigned by comparing TCR nucleotide sequences against IMGT/GENE-DB human TR gene sequences. In a later analysis, CDR3 sequences and most-parsimonious VDJ recombination scenarios were assigned using the TCRdist pipeline. A later analysis defined each TCR beta chain by its CDR3 amino acid sequence plus V-gene family, and excluded reads lacking a unique V-gene family. To address suspected cross-contamination and a sequencing artifact, a later analysis removed approximately 600 highly shared, low-generation-probability nucleotide sequences. In a later analysis, a clonal expansion index for each public chain was calculated from normalized within-repertoire ranks of inferred template counts. In a later analysis, generation probabilities were computed using a VDJ recombination model fitted to out-of-frame rearrangements, and the results were checked against IGoR. In a later analysis, hypergeometric tests were used to score TCR-TCR, TCR-HLA and TCR-CMV co-occurrence, with a repertoire-size bias correction applied to TCR pairs. In a later analysis, false discovery rates were estimated by permuting HLA or CMV assignments 20 times. In a later analysis, co-occurring TCRs were grouped with DBSCAN, and TCRdist sequence similarity was added when clustering was performed within HLA-allele-positive subsets. For co-occurrence clustering, repertoires with fewer than 30,000 or more than 120,000 public chains were excluded, along with 4 to 6 repertoires with anomalous nucleotide sharing. TCRdb retrieved this table from immuneACCESS and kept in-frame rearrangements only. Not all clones are present; in checked studies, unresolved V genes account for under half, and no reason is known for the remainder. The V and J calls and clone size are taken from that table; D and trimming were inferred from the DNA. Present in this sample are around 120,000 clones, approximately 77% of which were seen just once. About 4.9% of the sample comes from the top ten.

The clonotype originates from a man aged 45 to 65 in good health and CMV-seropositive. In this chain, TRBV5-1 is recombined with TRBJ1-2; the D gene is unclear. Source material: PBMCs. Here the CDR3 is given as CASSSEGNANYGYTF. In nucleotide form, the sequence is TGCGCCAGCAGCTCAGAGGGAAACGCTAACTATGGCTACACCTTC.